The clone carrying this T cell receptor (beta chain) was seen many times. Antigen: not known. The data belong to a study of glioma-infiltrating T cells. General study results and limits: Non-neoplastic patients had below-expected tissue-blood divergence, while all gliomas exceeded expectation.

The iRepertoire nested amplicon-rescue multiplex PCR amplified TCR alpha and beta CDR3s from RNA. TCRdb re-analysed the multiplex PCR reads in MiXCR, keeping a single row per CDR3 protein. Seen here are around 97,000 distinct CDR3 sequences, around 30% observed once, and the top ten hold 44%. Sequenced material: glioma tissue, nonneoplastic brain tissue, or PBMCs (not recorded which). The receptor's source is a human donor with low-grade glioma or glioblastoma, undergoing nonglioma brain surgery, or in good health (not recorded which).

The CDR3 coding sequence is TGTGCCAGCAGTCCCTCGGGACAGGAATATCAGCCCCAGCATTTT. Protein product: CASSPSGQEYQPQHF. V gene TRBV28 combines with J gene TRBJ1-5, with 8 bases fitting TRBD1. The CDR3 has 15 residues. CDR1 MDHEN and CDR2 SYDVKM come from the germline V gene. The J segment lost 5 bases and the V segment lost 5 bases, leaving 8 bases of the junction unmatched.